The 18 T cell receptor beta chains below come from one sample, sequenced in a study of cytomegalovirus exposure and HLA in healthy donors. Primers: 60 Vbeta forward and 13 Jbeta reverse. Method: immunoSEQ multiplex PCR; TCRdb's copy keeps in-frame clones and lacks some. The sample contains about 180,000 clones, roughly 84% of which appear only once. Source material: PBMCs. The receptors come from a man aged 25-40 years in good health and CMV-seronegative.

The chain couples TRBV10-3 to TRBJ2-7; 7 bases are shared with TRBD1. Germline V gene data show CDR1 as ENHRY and CDR2 as SYGVKD. The junction had 7 bases not matched to a gene; V was cut back by 2 bases and J by 6 bases. The CDR3 contains 14 residues. CDR3 region: CAISEPGTAGEQYF. As DNA, the CDR3 is TGTGCCATCAGTGAGCCGGGGACAGCCGGCGAGCAGTACTTC.

The chain recombines TRBV15 with TRBJ1-5; D is possibly TRBD1 (6 bases). Germline CDR1 LNHNV, CDR2 YYDKDF (reference sequence). Trimming shortened V by 0 bases and J by 4 bases, and 13 bases separated the two germline ends. CDR3 length: 16 amino acids. The CDR3 DNA is TGTGCCACCAGCAGAGATCTGGGGGCGAGAAATCAGCCCCAGCATTTT. The encoded protein is CATSRDLGARNQPQHF.

The chain links TRBV27 to TRBJ2-7, with 9 nucleotides matching TRBD2. Germline values: CDR1 MNHEY, CDR2 SMNVEV (reference sequence). The CDR3 extends over 20 amino acids. V lost 3 bases to trimming and J lost 0 bases; unmatched junction nucleotides: 18. The CDR3, as DNA: TGTGCCAGCAGTTTCCTCATTGGTAGCGGGAGAGGGGGGGGCTCCTACGAGCAGTACTTC. Amino acid sequence: CASSFLIGSGRGGGSYEQYF.

V usage is TRBV19 and J usage is TRBJ2-1, with 11 bases identical to TRBD2. The trim removed 5 bases at V and 5 bases at J, leaving 8 bases unmatched. Germline CDR1 is LNHDA and CDR2 is SQIVND (reference sequence). This CDR3 is built from 16 residues. The CDR3 protein is CASSPRLAGLNNEQFF. The CDR3 DNA is TGTGCCAGTAGTCCTAGACTAGCGGGGTTAAACAATGAGCAGTTCTTC.

The J gene is TRBJ2-1, the V gene TRBV18, with TRBD2 matching over 14 bases. The junction had 12 bases not matched to a gene; V was cut back by 1 base and J by 1 base. The CDR3 has 21 residues. Germline V gene lookup returns CDR1 KGHSH and CDR2 LQKENI. The CDR3 sequence: CASSPRRAGLAGVSSYNEQFF. In DNA, the CDR3 is TGTGCCAGCTCACCACGACGGGCGGGACTAGCGGGAGTCTCTTCCTACAATGAGCAGTTCTTC.

The chain has TRBV5-8 and TRBJ1-6; 10 nucleotides match TRBD1. Per germline, CDR1 SGHTS and CDR2 YDEGEE. The V gene end was trimmed by 2 bases and the J gene end by 9 bases; junction bases not matched to a gene: 8. The CDR3 is 16 amino acids. In nucleotides, the CDR3 is TGTGCCAGCAGCTTAGTGGGGACAGGGGACCTTTCACCCCTCCACTTT. It encodes CASSLVGTGDLSPLHF.

This clone showed up just once. The V call is TRBV6-1, the J call TRBJ1-1; 7 bases agree with TRBD1. Germline trimming cut 7 bases from V and 4 bases from J; bases unmatched to any gene: 6. Germline values: CDR1 MNHNS, CDR2 SASEGT. The CDR3 has 13 residues. This CDR3 is CASTLDRVTEAFF. The CDR3 DNA reads as TGTGCCAGCACCCTAGACAGGGTCACTGAAGCTTTCTTT.

Remarks on this clone: Other DNA sequences in the sample encode the same CDR3. This chain uses TRBV5-1 with TRBJ2-5, with TRBD2 matching over 14 bases. V shed 4 bases and J 5 bases; nucleotides not matched to a gene: 7. Germline CDR1 and CDR2: SGHRS and YFSETQ. The CDR3 runs 16 residues. The CDR3 DNA reads as TGCGCCAGCAGCCTAGGACTAGCGGGGGGCATGGAGACCCAGTACTTC. Translated: CASSLGLAGGMETQYF.

The chain employs TRBV29-1 and TRBJ2-7, with 11 bases fitting TRBD2. V dropped 5 bases and J dropped 0; count of bases not matched to a gene: 3. This CDR3 contains 14 residues. The germline gives CDR1 SQVTM, CDR2 ANQGSEA. Here the CDR3 reads CSVYGTSGSYEQYF. Here the CDR3 DNA reads TGCAGCGTTTATGGGACTAGCGGCTCCTACGAGCAGTACTTC.

This clone was observed once. The genes are TRBV30 and TRBJ2-6; D uncertain. Deletions cut 5 bases from V and 3 bases from J, with 5 bases between. Germline CDR1 GTSNPN, CDR2 SVGIG (reference sequence). CDR3 length: 12 residues. The CDR3 sequence: CAWLGGANVLTF. The DNA for the CDR3 is TGTGCCTGGCTCGGTGGGGCCAACGTCCTGACTTTC.

This chain uses TRBV28 with TRBJ2-4, with D possibly TRBD2 on 6 matching bases. V shed 3 bases and J shed 6 bases, with 15 bases lying between them. Germline V gene lookup returns CDR1 MDHEN and CDR2 SYDVKM. The CDR3 length is 15 residues. The CDR3 DNA reads TGTGCCAGCAGTTTGCGGGGCGGGGATTTAAACATTCAGTACTTC. Translating it yields CASSLRGGDLNIQYF.

The chain recombines TRBV27 with TRBJ2-7, with 10 bases lining up with TRBD1. J lost 2 bases, V lost 5 bases, and 9 bases had no gene match. CDR1 is MNHEY, CDR2 SMNVEV, per germline (reference sequence). There are 16 residues in the CDR3. The CDR3 here is CASSPLPGTGAYEQYF. In DNA form, the CDR3 reads TGTGCCAGCAGTCCACTCCCCGGGACAGGGGCCTACGAGCAGTACTTC.

This clone was recorded once. This sequence joins TRBV7-9 and TRBJ2-3; TRBD2 agrees at 14 bases. The CDR3 has 18 amino acids. CDR1 and CDR2 from the germline V gene are SEHNR and FQNEAQ (reference sequence). V shed 1 base, J shed 1 base, and the junction held 4 bases outside the gene matches. CDR3 residues: CASSLGLAGGSRTDTQYF. CDR3 DNA sequence: TGTGCCAGCAGCTTAGGACTAGCGGGAGGGTCCCGCACAGATACGCAGTATTTT.

This chain connects TRBV15 to TRBJ1-2, with D maybe TRBD1 (6 bases). Looked up from germline, CDR1 is LNHNV and CDR2 is YYDKDF (reference sequence). The CDR3 extends over 15 amino acids. V lost 6 bases, J lost 9 bases, and 23 bases lay in between. This chain's CDR3 is CATRSTGQRKNSYTF. CDR3 nucleotide sequence: TGTGCCACCAGATCCACTGGACAGCGAAAGAATAGCTACACCTTC. Filled out from reference TRBV15 and TRBJ1-2, the complete variable domain reads DAMVIQNPRYQVTQFGKPVTLSCSQTLNHNVMYWYQQKSSQAPKLLFHYYDKDFNNEADTPDNFQSRRPNTSFCFLDIRSPGLGDTAMYLCATRSTGQRKNSYTFGSGTRLTVV.

This rearrangement joins TRBV11-2 to TRBJ2-1; 14 nucleotides align to TRBD2. Germline V gene data show CDR1 as SGHAT and CDR2 as FQNNGV. This CDR3 has 16 residues. With 5 bases clipped from V and 4 bases from J, the junction kept 4 bases outside the gene matches. Written as DNA, the CDR3 is TGTGCCAGCAGCATTGGGACTAGCGGGGGTTACAATGAGCAGTTCTTC. Its translation: CASSIGTSGGYNEQFF. The full variable domain, completed using reference TRBV11-2 and TRBJ2-1, is EAGVAQSPRYKIIEKRQSVAFWCNPISGHATLYWYQQILGQGPKLLIQFQNNGVVDDSQLPKDRFSAERLKGVDSTLKIQPAKLEDSAVYLCASSIGTSGGYNEQFFGPGTRLTVL.

The rearrangement joins TRBV6-5 to TRBJ2-3; possible D gene TRBD1, 5 bases. This CDR3 is built from 13 residues. V lost 5 bases to trimming and J lost 0 bases, with 6 bases between them. Germline values: CDR1 MNHEY, CDR2 SVGAGI. The CDR3 region is CASSRGSTDTQYF. Here the CDR3 DNA reads TGTGCCAGCAGTAGGGGAAGCACAGATACGCAGTATTTT.

The chain has TRBV5-6 and TRBJ1-1, with 9 bases matching TRBD1. J lost 1 base, V lost 4 bases, and 8 bases had no gene match. CDR1 is SGHDT, CDR2 YYEEEE, per germline. The length of the CDR3 is 16 residues. CDR3 in amino acids: CASSNIPGQGNTEAFF. The DNA for the CDR3 is TGTGCCAGCAGCAACATACCGGGACAGGGGAACACTGAAGCTTTCTTT.

The genes are TRBV2 and TRBJ1-5; no reliable D call. Between the trimmed V and J ends, which lost 6 bases and 2 bases, there was a span of 14 bases. Germline values: CDR1 SNHLY, CDR2 FYNNEI. The CDR3 has 15 amino acids. The CDR3 reads CASRSDREGNQPQHF. Written as DNA, the CDR3 is TGTGCCAGCAGAAGTGATAGGGAGGGCAATCAGCCCCAGCATTTT. The full variable domain, with the rest looked up from reference TRBV2 and TRBJ1-5, is EPEVTQTPSHQVTQMGQEVILRCVPISNHLYFYWYRQILGQKVEFLVSFYNNEISEKSEIFDDQFSVERPDGSNFTLKIRSTKLEDSAMYFCASRSDREGNQPQHFGDGTRLSIL.